A selection of T cell receptor beta chains follows, all from one sample in a study of glioma-infiltrating T cells after dendritic cell vaccination. The repertoire was sequenced with immunoSEQ multiplex PCR; TCRdb's copy has only in-frame clones and lacks some. The data show approximately 92,000 clones, over 80% seen once. Sequenced here: blood, sampled after dendritic cell vaccination. These receptors were taken from a human donor with glioblastoma. Each CDR3 is given with its conserved first and last residue. The order of the fields is J gene, clone size, D gene, V gene, CDR3 DNA, CDR3 protein. D genes are given only for firm matches. Size tells how often a clone was seen (once, few, many) or the class of an expanded clone, and some rows leave it out.

>TRBJ1-5|.|.|TRBV2
TGTGCCAGCAGTGAGCGAGGGAAACAGCCCCAGCATTTT
CASSERGKQPQHF
>TRBJ1-4|.|.|TRBV11-2
TGTGCCAGCAGCTTAGTACAGGGAGCTAGTAGGAATGAAAAACTGTTTTTT
CASSLVQGASRNEKLFF
>TRBJ1-5|once|.|TRBV19
TGTGCCAGTAGCCCCGAGCTGAGACAGTCAAATCAGCCCCAGCATTTT
CASSPELRQSNQPQHF
>TRBJ2-1|.|TRBD2|TRBV9
TGTGCCAGCAGCGTAGGGAGCGGGAGAAGCTCCTACAATGAGCAGTTCTTC
CASSVGSGRSSYNEQFF
>TRBJ2-7|few|TRBD1|TRBV4-2
TGTGCCAGCAGCCAAGCGGGACAGACCTACGAGCAGTACTTC
CASSQAGQTYEQYF
>TRBJ1-3|.|.|TRBV19
TGTGCCAGTAGTGCCTTCATCCGACAGCTACCTGGAAACACCATATATTTT
CASSAFIRQLPGNTIYF
>TRBJ2-5|.|.|TRBV9
TGTGCCAGCAGCGTGGTGGGAGGGGGGGGAGAGACCCAGTACTTC
CASSVVGGGGETQYF
>TRBJ2-3|.|.|TRBV7-9
TGTGCCAGCAGCTTCAGAGACACCCTAAGCACAGATACGCAGTATTTT
CASSFRDTLSTDTQYF
>TRBJ2-7|.|TRBD2|TRBV10-3
TGTGCCATCAGTGAAACTAGCGGGAGGGTCTACGAGCAGTACTTC
CAISETSGRVYEQYF
>TRBJ1-6|.|.|TRBV9
TGTGCCAGCAGCTCCGCGGGGAGGGCGACGTTTGATTCACCCCTCCACTTT
CASSSAGRATFDSPLHF
>TRBJ2-5|.|TRBD1|TRBV6-1
TGTGCCAGCGGACAGGGTGGGCGGGAGACCCAGTACTTC
CASGQGGRETQYF
>TRBJ2-3|.|TRBD2|TRBV19
TGTGCCAGTAAGGAGGGACTAGATATAGATACGCAGTATTTT
CASKEGLDIDTQYF
>TRBJ1-3|.|.|TRBV5-4
TGTGCCAGCAGTTGGGACAAGGGAAACACCATATATTTT
CASSWDKGNTIYF
>TRBJ2-1|.|.|TRBV27
TGTGCCAGCAGTCCCCCGACTAGTCAGGGTTACAATGAGCAGTTCTTC
CASSPPTSQGYNEQFF
>TRBJ2-3|.|.|TRBV9
TGTGCCAGCAGCGTAGAATTTGGAGGGGGCTTTACGCAGTATTTT
CASSVEFGGGFTQYF
>TRBJ1-1|.|TRBD1|TRBV5-1
TGCGCCAGCAGCTTGGGAGTGTGGGGGACAGGGTCTGAAGCTTTCTTT
CASSLGVWGTGSEAFF
>TRBJ1-1|.|TRBD1|TRBV2
TGTGCCAGCGGGGGACAGGGGAACACTGAAGCTTTCTTT
CASGGQGNTEAFF
>TRBJ1-4|.|.|TRBV18
TGTGCCAGCTCACCAGCGGTTGCAACTAATGAAAAACTGTTTTTT
CASSPAVATNEKLFF
>TRBJ2-5|.|.|TRBV11-2
TGTGCCAGCAGCTTAGAACCCGACAACCAAGAGACCCAGTACTTC
CASSLEPDNQETQYF
>TRBJ2-1|once|.|TRBV2
TGTGCCAGCAGTGAAGGCGGCTACTCCTACAATGAGCAGTTCTTC
CASSEGGYSYNEQFF
>TRBJ1-2|.|.|TRBV19
TGTGCCAGTAGTATCCTCGAGGGCACGGGTGGCTACACCTTC
CASSILEGTGGYTF
>TRBJ2-1|.|.|TRBV9
TGTGCCAGCAGCGTAGGTAGGGGGGAGCAGTTCTTC
CASSVGRGEQFF
>TRBJ1-1|few|.|TRBV27
TGTGCCAGCTCCCTATTTGGACTCGGGGTAAACACTGAAGCTTTCTTT
CASSLFGLGVNTEAFF
>TRBJ2-7|once|TRBD2|TRBV5-1
TGCGCCAGCAACCCACTAGCGGGGGGGCACGAGCAGTACTTC
CASNPLAGGHEQYF
>TRBJ1-5|.|TRBD1|TRBV19
TGTGCCAGTAGTATGAGGGGACGGGGGGACAGGAATCAGCCCCAGCATTTT
CASSMRGRGDRNQPQHF
>TRBJ2-7|.|TRBD1|TRBV6-5
TGTGCCAGCAGTTACTCCCGACAGGGGGCTTATGAGCAGTACTTC
CASSYSRQGAYEQYF
>TRBJ1-5|.|.|TRBV30
TGTGCCTGGAGTGGGTCCGGGGGGACCAATCAGCCCCAGCATTTT
CAWSGSGGTNQPQHF
>TRBJ2-1|.|TRBD2|TRBV29-1
TGCAGCGTTCCCGCGGGGGGTAATGAGCAGTTCTTC
CSVPAGGNEQFF
>TRBJ1-2|.|.|TRBV7-3
TGTGCCAGCAGCTTCCAGGGTTACTATGGCTACACCTTC
CASSFQGYYGYTF
>TRBJ2-5|.|.|TRBV5-1
TGCGCCAGCGTAGGGGTTGGGGAGACCCAGTACTTC
CASVGVGETQYF
>TRBJ2-2|.|.|TRBV7-9
TGTGCCAGCAGCTCGATTGAGCGAGTTCTCATCGCGGCCGGGGAGCTGTTTTTT
CASSSIERVLIAAGELFF
>TRBJ2-7|once|TRBD2|TRBV29-1
TGCAGCGTTGGTCTAGCGGGAGTTCACGAGCAGTACTTC
CSVGLAGVHEQYF
>TRBJ1-2|.|.|TRBV2
TGTGCCAGCATAGATGTCGGCAGAGGCTATGGCTACACCTTC
CASIDVGRGYGYTF
>TRBJ1-3|once|.|TRBV6-5
TGTGCCAGCAGCCAACGGGGGGGCACTGGAAACACCATATATTTT
CASSQRGGTGNTIYF
>TRBJ1-1|.|.|TRBV30
TGTGCCTGGAACAGAGACACTGAAGCTTTCTTT
CAWNRDTEAFF
>TRBJ1-1|.|TRBD1|TRBV9
TGTGCCAGCAGCCAGGGACAGCAGAACACTGAAGCTTTCTTT
CASSQGQQNTEAFF
>TRBJ2-3|.|.|TRBV28
TGTGCCAGCAGTTCCGAGACAGGTAGCACAGATACGCAGTATTTT
CASSSETGSTDTQYF
>TRBJ1-6|.|.|TRBV7-5
TGTCGCGGGGACGGAACTATTAATTCACCCCTCCACTTT
CRGDGTINSPLHF
>TRBJ2-1|.|TRBD1|TRBV15
TGTGCCACCAGCGCTGGGACAGTACTCCCCAATGAGCAGTTCTTC
CATSAGTVLPNEQFF
>TRBJ1-5|.|.|TRBV10-2
TGCGCCAGCACCGCCCAACAGGGAAATAGCGGCAATCAGCCCCAGCATTTT
CASTAQQGNSGNQPQHF
>TRBJ2-5|.|TRBD2|TRBV30
TGTGCCTGGAAAGTAGCTAGCGGGGGGAGCCCCCAAGAGACCCAGTACTTC
CAWKVASGGSPQETQYF